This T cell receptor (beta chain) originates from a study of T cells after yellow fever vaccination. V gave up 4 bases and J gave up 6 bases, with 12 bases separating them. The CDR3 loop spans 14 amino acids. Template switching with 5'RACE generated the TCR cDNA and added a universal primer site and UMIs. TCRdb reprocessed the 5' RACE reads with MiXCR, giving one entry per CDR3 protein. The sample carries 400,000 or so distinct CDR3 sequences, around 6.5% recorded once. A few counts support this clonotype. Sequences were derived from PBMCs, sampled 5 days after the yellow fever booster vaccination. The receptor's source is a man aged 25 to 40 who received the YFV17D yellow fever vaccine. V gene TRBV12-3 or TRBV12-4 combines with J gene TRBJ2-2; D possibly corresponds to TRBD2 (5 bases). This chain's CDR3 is CASSSPSEAGELFF. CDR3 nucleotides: TGTGCCAGCAGTTCCCCCTCGGAGGCCGGGGAGCTGTTTTTT.